This T cell receptor (beta chain) was found in a study of shared clonotypes between healthy human individuals. From germline, CDR1 is SGHVS and CDR2 FQNEAQ. CDR3 length: 16 amino acids. V lost 1 base to trimming and J lost 6 bases, with 16 bases between them. Assay used: immunoSEQ multiplex PCR; TCRdb lists only in-frame clones, some missing. Of about 1.5 million clones listed, around 98% are singletons. Sample: naive CD4+ T cells sorted from blood. As to subset: CD45RA+ positively selected. The source of this sequence is a man aged 25 to 40 in good health. The gene calls are TRBV7-8 and TRBJ2-1; tentative D call: TRBD2 (6 bases). CDR3 in amino acids: CASSLVWRDQSNEQFF. CDR3 bases: TGTGCCAGCAGCTTAGTCTGGCGGGACCAAAGCAATGAGCAGTTCTTC.